The rows below give T cell receptor beta chains drawn from one sample of a study of long-term antiretroviral therapy in people with HIV. Clones were sequenced by immunoSEQ multiplex PCR, and TCRdb holds only the in-frame ones, with some missing. Of more than 20,000 clones listed, around 83% are singletons. The sample here was unsorted PBMCs, taken 3 years after starting antiretroviral therapy. The source of these receptors is a man younger than 35 with HIV. The CDR3 runs from the conserved cysteine through the conserved F or W. The D gene is left open where the match is weak. Clone size is stated in some rows and not others, as once, few, many or a class when expanded.

d_gene	abundance	v_gene	j_gene	CDR3nt	CDR3aa
-	-	TRBV6-1	TRBJ2-6	TGTGCCATGAGCACACAGGGAGCCGGGGCCAACGTCCTGACTTTC	CAMSTQGAGANVLTF
-	once	TRBV6-4	TRBJ2-6	TGTGCCAGCAGTGCGCAGGGTTCAGCCTCTGGGGCCAACGTCCTGACTTTC	CASSAQGSASGANVLTF
TRBD2	few	TRBV4-2	TRBJ2-2	TGTGCCAGCAGCCAAGATAGCGGGGGGGCCGGGGAGCTGTTTTTT	CASSQDSGGAGELFF
-	-	TRBV9	TRBJ1-2	TGTGCCAGCAGCATTGGGGGTGCCGGTGGCTACACCTTC	CASSIGGAGGYTF
-	-	TRBV19	TRBJ1-2	TGTGCCAGTACCCCGGGGACGGTTATTAACTATGGCTACACCTTC	CASTPGTVINYGYTF
-	-	TRBV19	TRBJ2-1	TGTGCCAGTAGCACTACCTCGGGTTATGAGCAGTTCTTC	CASSTTSGYEQFF
-	few	TRBV27	TRBJ1-1	TGTGCCAGCAGTACACGACCTAACACTGAAGCTTTCTTT	CASSTRPNTEAFF
TRBD1	-	TRBV18	TRBJ1-1	TGTGCCAGCTCCGGACAGGCGAACACTGAAGCTTTCTTT	CASSGQANTEAFF
-	-	TRBV28	TRBJ1-1	TGTGCCAGCAGTTACCCGGACACCACTGAAGCTTTCTTT	CASSYPDTTEAFF
-	-	TRBV28	TRBJ1-4	TGTGCCAGCAGTTTTGGAGGGTCGGAAGAAAAACTGTTTTTT	CASSFGGSEEKLFF
TRBD1	-	TRBV15	TRBJ2-4	TGTGCCACCAGAGACAGGGGCGGGGTAAAAAACATTCAGTACTTC	CATRDRGGVKNIQYF
TRBD2	-	TRBV5-4	TRBJ2-7	TGTGCCAGCAGCTTGGCGGGGGGGACTAGCGGGAGCTACGAGCAGTACTTC	CASSLAGGTSGSYEQYF
-	-	TRBV5-5	TRBJ1-4	TGTGCCAGCAGCTTGGGATTCGGGACTCAAAATGAAAAACTGTTTTTT	CASSLGFGTQNEKLFF
-	-	TRBV7-3	TRBJ1-1	TGTGCCAGCAGCACCCGACCGAACACTGAAGCTTTCTTT	CASSTRPNTEAFF
-	-	TRBV18	TRBJ1-4	TGTGCCAGCTCACGAGACATAGCTTTTGCAACTAATGAAAAACTGTTTTTT	CASSRDIAFATNEKLFF
-	-	TRBV5-4	TRBJ2-2	TGTGCCAGCAGCTTGACGCAGAACACCGGGGAGCTGTTTTTT	CASSLTQNTGELFF
-	-	TRBV4-1	TRBJ2-5	TGCGCCAGCAGCCAAGAAGCCGGCCGGGTGGACAGCGGGGAGGGAGAGACCCAGTACTTC	CASSQEAGRVDSGEGETQYF
-	-	TRBV4-1	TRBJ2-1	TGCGCCACCGAGGGGGGGGCCTACAATGAGCAGTTCTTC	CATEGGAYNEQFF
-	few	TRBV2	TRBJ2-7	TGTGCCAGCAGGGACAGCTACTACGAGCAGTACTTC	CASRDSYYEQYF
-	-	TRBV7-9	TRBJ2-2	TGTGCCAGCAGATTAGAAGGGGCCGGGACACCCTTCACCGGGGAGCTGTTTTTT	CASRLEGAGTPFTGELFF
-	-	TRBV7-6	TRBJ1-4	TGTGCCAGCAGCTTAGGTGCAGGGCAACCTGAAAAACTGTTTTTT	CASSLGAGQPEKLFF
TRBD1	-	TRBV6-1	TRBJ1-4	TGTGCCAGCAGTGAGGACAGGGCCCGGGAAAAACTGTTTTTT	CASSEDRAREKLFF
-	-	TRBV5-1	TRBJ2-3	TGCGCCAGCAGCTTATACGGTTCTAGCACAGATACGCAGTATTTT	CASSLYGSSTDTQYF
-	-	TRBV28	TRBJ1-1	TGTGCCAGCAGTCCCCGGCCGTCCGGGGGCACTGAAGCTTTCTTT	CASSPRPSGGTEAFF
TRBD2	-	TRBV10-1	TRBJ2-1	TGCGCCAGCAGCCTTCGGTCGGCGGGGGGCCCCTACAATGAGCAGTTCTTC	CASSLRSAGGPYNEQFF
-	-	TRBV5-1	TRBJ1-2	TGCGCCAGCAGCTTGGGGTACCGACTGGGGTATGGCTACACCTTC	CASSLGYRLGYGYTF
-	-	TRBV4-2	TRBJ2-5	TGTGCCAGCAGCCAGGTGGGAACAGGACTGGAGACCCAGTACTTC	CASSQVGTGLETQYF
TRBD1	-	TRBV29-1	TRBJ1-2	TGCAGCGTTGACAGGGGGAATGGCTACACCTTC	CSVDRGNGYTF
-	-	TRBV6-5	TRBJ1-6	TGTGCCAGCACAAAAGGGCGGCTTAGTTCACCCCTCCACTTT	CASTKGRLSSPLHF
-	-	TRBV5-4	TRBJ2-1	TGTGCCAGCAGCTTCGTACAGACGTATGAGCAGTTCTTC	CASSFVQTYEQFF
-	-	TRBV7-9	TRBJ2-7	TGTGCCAGCAGCTCAGAAGTACACGAGCAGTACTTC	CASSSEVHEQYF
-	-	TRBV9	TRBJ2-7	TGTGCCAGCAGCCCCCTGGCGACAGCCGCCTACGAGCAGTACTTC	CASSPLATAAYEQYF
-	-	TRBV15	TRBJ1-4	TGTGCCACCGGCCCAAATGAAAAACTGTTTTTT	CATGPNEKLFF
TRBD2	-	TRBV30	TRBJ2-1	TGTGCCTGGATTAAGGGGCTAGCGGGGGGCCTCCGCGTCTATGAGCAGTTCTTC	CAWIKGLAGGLRVYEQFF
-	few	TRBV7-9	TRBJ1-2	TGTGCCAGCAGCTTAAGGAACAGCGTGGATGGCTACACCTTC	CASSLRNSVDGYTF
-	-	TRBV6-1	TRBJ2-3	TGTGCCAGCAGTGAAGAATCTCCCCCTACAGATACGCAGTATTTT	CASSEESPPTDTQYF
-	-	TRBV5-4	TRBJ2-3	TGTGCCAGCAGCCCTACTAGCAGCACAGATACGCAGTATTTT	CASSPTSSTDTQYF
TRBD1	-	TRBV5-4	TRBJ2-1	TGTGCCAGCAGCTTGGTGATGGGACAGGGACACGGAGAGCAGTTCTTC	CASSLVMGQGHGEQFF
TRBD1	once	TRBV27	TRBJ2-3	TGTGCCACCTCTCCGGGACAGGCTACAGATACGCAGTATTTT	CATSPGQATDTQYF
-	-	TRBV29-1	TRBJ1-1	TGCAGCGTTGCCCCTACGTCCGGGGCGAACACTGAAGCTTTCTTT	CSVAPTSGANTEAFF
TRBD1	-	TRBV27	TRBJ1-2	TGTGCCAGCAGTTTAGCCGGGACAGGGGACTATGGCTACACCTTC	CASSLAGTGDYGYTF
-	few	TRBV9	TRBJ2-2	TGTGCCAGCAGCGTAGTCCCTGACCGGGCCGGTGGGGAGCTGTTTTTT	CASSVVPDRAGGELFF
TRBD1	few	TRBV30	TRBJ1-5	TGTGCCTGGAGTGTACAGGGGGATCAGCCCCAGCATTTT	CAWSVQGDQPQHF
TRBD1	-	TRBV6-4	TRBJ2-1	TGTGCCAGCAGTGACTGGGACAGGGCCAAAAATGAGCAGTTCTTC	CASSDWDRAKNEQFF
-	-	TRBV6-5	TRBJ1-2	TGTGCCAGCAGTTATTTAAGAGCGACTGGCTACACCTTC	CASSYLRATGYTF
-	-	TRBV5-8	TRBJ2-3	TGTGCCAATGTTATTAGGTCGTGGCACACAGATACGCAGTATTTT	CANVIRSWHTDTQYF
TRBD1	-	TRBV10-3	TRBJ1-2	TGTGCCATCAGCTTCACAACAGGGGAAAAAGGGGGCTACACCTTC	CAISFTTGEKGGYTF
-	-	TRBV28	TRBJ1-3	TGTGCCAGCAGTTTCGCAGGGCTCTCATCCTCTGGAAACACCATATATTTT	CASSFAGLSSSGNTIYF
-	-	TRBV5-6	TRBJ2-2	TGTGCCAGCAGCTTGCAGTGGAACACCGGGGAGCTGTTTTTT	CASSLQWNTGELFF
TRBD1	-	TRBV2	TRBJ1-5	TGTGCCAGCAGTAGGACAGGGGACAATCAGCCCCAGCATTTT	CASSRTGDNQPQHF
TRBD1	-	TRBV27	TRBJ1-2	TGTGCCAGCAGTCCGCTGGACAGGGTATTGGATGGCTACACCTTC	CASSPLDRVLDGYTF
-	-	TRBV25-1	TRBJ2-5	TGTGCCAGCAGTGAAGGAAACAGCCGGCGAGAGACCCAGTACTTC	CASSEGNSRRETQYF
TRBD1	-	TRBV5-5	TRBJ2-4	TGTGCCAGCAGCTTTACAGGGGTCCATGGGGACTTC	CASSFTGVHGDF
-	-	TRBV5-8	TRBJ2-7	TGTGCCAGCAGCCTGGGTCAGATGGTCTTCTCCTACGAGCAGTACTTC	CASSLGQMVFSYEQYF
-	once	TRBV4-1	TRBJ1-5	TGCGCCAGCAGCCAGAGTGAGAATCAGCCCCAGCATTTT	CASSQSENQPQHF
-	-	TRBV28	TRBJ2-1	TGTGCCAGCAGTTTCGATAGCTCCTACAATGAGCAGTTCTTC	CASSFDSSYNEQFF
-	-	TRBV5-6	TRBJ2-3	TGTGCCAGCAGCTTCAGGGGAGTCACAGATACGCAGTATTTT	CASSFRGVTDTQYF
TRBD2	-	TRBV5-1	TRBJ2-2	TGCGCCAGCAGCTGGGGACTAGCGGGGGCGAACACCGGGGAGCTGTTTTTT	CASSWGLAGANTGELFF
-	-	TRBV14	TRBJ2-2	TGTGCCAGCAGTCCGATGGGGGCCGGGGAGCTGTTTTTT	CASSPMGAGELFF